This TCR beta chain appears in the sequencing data of a study of blood T cell repertoires in COVID-19. Study summary: Acute and convalescent COVID-19 samples came from the United States, Italy and Spain. From T cells, B-cell-depleted T cells, or PBMCs came the material, which was cDNA or gDNA.

In the authors' methods: Nucleated cell number was recorded as an estimate derived from reference gene primer amplification. Sequencing used immunoSEQ multiplex PCR; TCRdb keeps in-frame clones, though not all of them. V, J and clone size reflect that table, while D and trimming were determined from the DNA. The sample lists 300,000 or so clones, 88% occurring once. The trim removed 3 bases at V and 3 bases at J, leaving 0 bases unmatched. The CDR3 contains 14 residues. Germline values: CDR1 SQVTM, CDR2 ANQGSEA. Sequenced material: peripheral blood. This sequence was found in a woman aged 25 to 39 who had recovered from COVID-19. The rearrangement uses TRBV29-1 and TRBJ2-7; the match to TRBD2 covers 15 bases. The CDR3 region has the DNA TGCAGCGTTGAGGGACTAGCGGGGGGCTACGAGCAGTACTTC. It specifies CSVEGLAGGYEQYF.